The clone carrying this T cell receptor (beta chain) has more than one count but fewer than ten. Each CDR3 protein is one row after TCRdb ran MiXCR on the 5' RACE reads. This sample carries some 450,000 distinct CDR3 sequences, roughly 17% of them seen once, and the ten largest clones take roughly 21%. The record originates from a study of T-cell memory formation after mild COVID-19. The V and J ends lost 6 bases and 0 bases respectively, with 11 bases between them. CDR1 is MNHNY and CDR2 is SVGAGI in the germline V gene (reference sequence). CDR3 length equals 15 residues. The chain couples TRBV6-6 to TRBJ2-2; D is ambiguous. This clonotype was sampled from a young man who had mild COVID-19 (a few samples of this study predate the infection). Cell type and time point are not known. The sequencing input was PBMCs or a T cell subset sorted from them (not recorded which). The CDR3 reads CASRVMTSNTGELFF. The CDR3 DNA sequence: TGTGCCAGCAGAGTTATGACTTCGAACACCGGGGAGCTGTTTTTT.